This T cell receptor beta chain was found in a study of breast tumors, draining lymph nodes, adjacent tissues. Study results and caveats: Luminal-like breast cancer showed significantly higher tumor–nontumor repertoire similarity than basal-like. Most tumor T cells seemingly derive from lymph node, then expand in tumor.

TCRdb redid the calling of the multiplex PCR reads with MiXCR, one entry per CDR3 protein. The data show about 22,000 distinct CDR3 sequences, more than 50% seen once. Concerning this clonotype itself: Its target is not known.

This receptor was identified in a female donor with breast cancer. Some clones in this sample may be carry-over from other donors' samples. Input material: breast tumor tissue.

The CDR3 DNA reads TGTGCCAGCAGTTACTCGAGATACGAGCAGTACTTC. Translated: CASSYSRYEQYF. V usage is TRBV6-2 or TRBV6-3 and J usage is TRBJ2-7; D gene uncertain. The CDR3 sequence is 12 residues long. Germline V gives CDR1 MNHEY, CDR2 SVGEGT. V lost 0 bases and J lost 4, with 4 bases in between.